This TCR beta chain was documented in a study of siplizumab effects on memory and regulatory T cells. Study-level results: Naive T cells apparently outstripped memory cells in diversity and seemed major alloresponse contributors.

In regard to this clone: Its specificity is unknown.

Sequenced by immunoSEQ multiplex PCR; TCRdb stores in-frame clones only, minus some. The table lists about 50,000 clones, approximately 93% of them singletons. Germline V gene lookup returns CDR1 SGHNT and CDR2 YYREEE (reference sequence). With 3 bases removed from V and 3 bases from J, the gap between germline ends came to 10 bases. This CDR3 spans 13 amino acids. Sample: CD8+ T cells sorted from blood. This receptor was identified in a human donor in good health. The chain employs TRBV5-4 and TRBJ2-7; D might be TRBD2 (5 bases). This CDR3 is CASSSSSSYEQYF. The CDR3 DNA reads as TGTGCCAGCAGCTCTTCTAGCAGCTACGAGCAGTACTTC.